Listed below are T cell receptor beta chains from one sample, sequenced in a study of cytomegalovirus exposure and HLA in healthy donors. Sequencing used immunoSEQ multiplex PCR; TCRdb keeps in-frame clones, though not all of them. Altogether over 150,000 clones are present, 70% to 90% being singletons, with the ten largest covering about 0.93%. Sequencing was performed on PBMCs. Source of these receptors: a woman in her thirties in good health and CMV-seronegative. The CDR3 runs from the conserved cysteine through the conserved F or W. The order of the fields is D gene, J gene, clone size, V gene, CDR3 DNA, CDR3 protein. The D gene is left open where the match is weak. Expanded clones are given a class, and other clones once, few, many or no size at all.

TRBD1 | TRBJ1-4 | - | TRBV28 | TGTGCCAGCAGCCCGACAGGGGCAAATGAAAAACTGTTTTTT | CASSPTGANEKLFF
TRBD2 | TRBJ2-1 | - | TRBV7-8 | TGTGCCAGCAGCATTCGCGGGGGGGGCTCCTACAATGAGCAGTTCTTC | CASSIRGGGSYNEQFF
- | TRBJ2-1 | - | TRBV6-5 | TGTGCCAGCAGGAGGGGGGGTGAGCAGTTCTTC | CASRRGGEQFF
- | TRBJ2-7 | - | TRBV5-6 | TGTGCCAGCAGCTTGGAAGGGCGGACTTTCTCCTACGAGCAGTACTTC | CASSLEGRTFSYEQYF
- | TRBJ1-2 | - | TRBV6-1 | TGTGCCAGCAGTGAATACATTGGGGGCCATGGCTACACCTTC | CASSEYIGGHGYTF
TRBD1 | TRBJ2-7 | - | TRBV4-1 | TGCGCCAGCAGCCTCCGGGACAGGGTCTACGAGCAGTACTTC | CASSLRDRVYEQYF
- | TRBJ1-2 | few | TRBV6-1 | TGTGCCAGCAGTGAAGGCCGACTACCCTATGGCTACACCTTC | CASSEGRLPYGYTF
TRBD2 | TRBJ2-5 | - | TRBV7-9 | TGTGCCAGCAGCCTCCCGGGGGGGGAGACCCAGTACTTC | CASSLPGGETQYF
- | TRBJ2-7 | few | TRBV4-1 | TGCGCCAGCAGCCGCGAACCAGGGTCCTTAGGGGGCGAGCAGTACTTC | CASSREPGSLGGEQYF
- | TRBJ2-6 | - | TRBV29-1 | TGCAGCGTTGCAGGGTCACTCTCTGGGGCCAACGTCCTGACTTTC | CSVAGSLSGANVLTF
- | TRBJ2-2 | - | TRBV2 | TGTGCCAGCAGTGAAGCGGGCGACATCACCGGGGAGCTGTTTTTT | CASSEAGDITGELFF
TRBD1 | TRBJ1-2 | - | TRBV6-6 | TGTGCCAGCAGTTCAGGGACAGGGCGAGGCTACACCTTC | CASSSGTGRGYTF
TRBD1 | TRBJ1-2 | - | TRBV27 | TGTGCCAGCAGTTTTTCAGGGGGGAACTATGGCTACACCTTC | CASSFSGGNYGYTF
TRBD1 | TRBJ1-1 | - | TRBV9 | TGTGCCAGCAGCGTAGGCCTGGGACAGGGGAACACTGAAGCTTTCTTT | CASSVGLGQGNTEAFF
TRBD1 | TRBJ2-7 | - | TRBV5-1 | TGCGCCAGCAGCTCCTTCGGGACAGGGGTAGACGAGCAGTACTTC | CASSSFGTGVDEQYF
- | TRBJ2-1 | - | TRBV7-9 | TGTGCCAGCAGCTTAGTTGGGGTGGGAGGAACCAATGAGCAGTTCTTC | CASSLVGVGGTNEQFF
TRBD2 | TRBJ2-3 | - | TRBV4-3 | TGCGCCAGCAGCCAAGATACGCTAGCGGGGCAAGGGGGGCAGTATTTT | CASSQDTLAGQGGQYF
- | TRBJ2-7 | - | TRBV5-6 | TGTGCCAGCAGCTCGACAGGCCCCCTGTACTTC | CASSSTGPLYF
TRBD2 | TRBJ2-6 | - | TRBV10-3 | TGTGCCATCAGTGAAAGACTAGCGGTCTCTGGGGCCAACGTCCTGACTTTC | CAISERLAVSGANVLTF
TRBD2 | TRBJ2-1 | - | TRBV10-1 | TGCGCCAGCAGTGTGCGGGAGGGGGATGAGCAGTTCTTC | CASSVREGDEQFF
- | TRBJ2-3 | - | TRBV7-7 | TGTGCCAGCAGCTCGGTAGCCGGTGGGAGCACAGATACGCAGTATTTT | CASSSVAGGSTDTQYF
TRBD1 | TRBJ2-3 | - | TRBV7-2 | TGTGCCAGCAGCTTGGGACAGGTCCCAGATACGCAGTATTTT | CASSLGQVPDTQYF
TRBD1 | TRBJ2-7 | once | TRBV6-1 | TGTGCCAGCAGTGAATTGGGACAGGGGGGGGACTACGAGCAGTACTTC | CASSELGQGGDYEQYF
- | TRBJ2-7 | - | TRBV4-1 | TGCGCCAGCAGCCAAGATCTCGTCAGGTCCTACGAGCAGTACTTC | CASSQDLVRSYEQYF
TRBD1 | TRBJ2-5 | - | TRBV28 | TGTGCCAGCAGCCCGGACAGGGGAAGGGGAGAGACCCAGTACTTC | CASSPDRGRGETQYF
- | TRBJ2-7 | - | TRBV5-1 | TGCGCCAGCAGCTTGGGGTTAGCGGACTCCTACGAGCAGTACTTC | CASSLGLADSYEQYF
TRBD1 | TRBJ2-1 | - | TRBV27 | TGTGCCAGCAGGGAAGCAGGGGGTCGGGATGAGCAGTTCTTC | CASREAGGRDEQFF
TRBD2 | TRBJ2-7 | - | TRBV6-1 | TGTGCCAGCGATCGGGGGGGCATAATTGAGCAGTACTTC | CASDRGGIIEQYF
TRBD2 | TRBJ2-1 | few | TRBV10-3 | TGTGCCATCGGAGTTAGCGGGGCCGCGGGGAATGAGCAGTTCTTC | CAIGVSGAAGNEQFF
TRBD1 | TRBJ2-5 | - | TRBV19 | TGTGCCAGTAGCCCCCCCGGGACAGGGTCCGAGACCCAGTACTTC | CASSPPGTGSETQYF
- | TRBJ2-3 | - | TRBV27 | TGTGCCAGCAGTAATCTAGCGCCAGATACGCAGTATTTT | CASSNLAPDTQYF
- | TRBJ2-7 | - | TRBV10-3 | TGTGCCACCCGGACTGGGTCCTCCTACGAGCAGTACTTC | CATRTGSSYEQYF
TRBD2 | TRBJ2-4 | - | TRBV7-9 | TGTGCCAGCAGCCCGACTCAGGGACTAGCGGGAGTGAAGAGTGACTTC | CASSPTQGLAGVKSDF
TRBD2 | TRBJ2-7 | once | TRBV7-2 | TGTGCCAGCAGCCCAGATGCAGCGGGAGGGCCATACGAGCAGTACTTC | CASSPDAAGGPYEQYF
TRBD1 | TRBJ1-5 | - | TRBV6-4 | TGTGCCAGCAGTCAGGGGGAGAATCAGCCCCAGCATTTT | CASSQGENQPQHF
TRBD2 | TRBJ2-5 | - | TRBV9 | TGTGCCAGCGGCGGACAAGCGGGAGCAGAGACCCAGTACTTC | CASGGQAGAETQYF
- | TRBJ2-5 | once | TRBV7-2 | TGTGCCAGCAGCTTTTTTGGGGGGGCAGAGACCCAGTACTTC | CASSFFGGAETQYF
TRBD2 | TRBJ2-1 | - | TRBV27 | TGTGCCAGCAGCAAAAGGGCTAGCGGGGGTTACAATGAGCAGTTCTTC | CASSKRASGGYNEQFF
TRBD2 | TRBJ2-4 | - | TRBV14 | TGTGCCAGCAGCCAACGCTATGCGGCGGGGGGGATCGAAAACATTCAGTACTTC | CASSQRYAAGGIENIQYF
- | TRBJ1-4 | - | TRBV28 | TGTGCCAGCAGCCCCGCAGCCCGGGTGGAAAAACTGTTTTTT | CASSPAARVEKLFF